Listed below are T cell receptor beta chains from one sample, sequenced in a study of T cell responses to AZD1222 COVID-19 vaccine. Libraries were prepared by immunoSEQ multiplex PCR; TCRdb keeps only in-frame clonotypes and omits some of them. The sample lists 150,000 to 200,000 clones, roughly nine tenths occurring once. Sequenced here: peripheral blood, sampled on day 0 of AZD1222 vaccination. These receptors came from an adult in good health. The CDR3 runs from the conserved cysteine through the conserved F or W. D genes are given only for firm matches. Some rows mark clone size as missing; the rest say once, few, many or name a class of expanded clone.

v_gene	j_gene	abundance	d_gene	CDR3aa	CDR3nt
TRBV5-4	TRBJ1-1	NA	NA	CASSAVYTEAFF	TGTGCCAGCAGCGCCGTATACACTGAAGCTTTCTTT
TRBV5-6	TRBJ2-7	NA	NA	CASSHGGGYEQYF	TGTGCCAGCAGCCATGGTGGGGGATACGAGCAGTACTTC
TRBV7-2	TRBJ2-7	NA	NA	CASRKKGDFSYEQYF	TGTGCCAGCAGGAAAAAAGGGGATTTCTCCTACGAGCAGTACTTC
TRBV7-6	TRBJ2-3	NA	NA	CASSLDTLTDTQYF	TGTGCCAGCAGCTTGGATACCCTCACAGATACGCAGTATTTT
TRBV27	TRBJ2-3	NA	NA	CASSSARGGDTQYF	TGTGCCAGCAGTTCAGCGCGTGGGGGAGATACGCAGTATTTT
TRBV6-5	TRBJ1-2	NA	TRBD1	CASSYRDRGYGYTF	TGTGCCAGCAGTTACCGGGACAGGGGCTATGGCTACACCTTC
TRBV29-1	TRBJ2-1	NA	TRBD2	CSVVGLAGGQYNEQFF	TGCAGCGTTGTTGGGCTAGCGGGGGGCCAATACAATGAGCAGTTCTTC
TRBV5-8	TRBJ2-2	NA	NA	CASSLGGHPNTGELFF	TGTGCCAGCAGCCTTGGGGGGCATCCGAACACCGGGGAGCTGTTTTTT
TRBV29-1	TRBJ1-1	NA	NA	CSVEPAAVNTEAFF	TGCAGCGTTGAACCAGCTGCAGTGAACACTGAAGCTTTCTTT
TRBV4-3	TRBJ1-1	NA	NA	CASSQDIWGTEAFF	TGCGCCAGCAGCCAAGACATTTGGGGAACTGAAGCTTTCTTT
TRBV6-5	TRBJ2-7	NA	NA	CASSIQGVAYEQYF	TGTGCCAGCAGTATACAGGGTGTCGCCTACGAGCAGTACTTC
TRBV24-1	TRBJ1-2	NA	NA	CATSDTGGGFKGYTF	TGTGCCACCAGTGATACCGGGGGGGGGTTTAAGGGCTACACCTTC
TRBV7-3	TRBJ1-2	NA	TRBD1	CASSLTYQTGGDGYTF	TGTGCCAGCAGCTTAACTTACCAGACAGGGGGGGATGGCTACACCTTC
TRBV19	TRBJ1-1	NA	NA	CASLGSGVNTEAFF	TGTGCCAGCTTGGGGTCAGGGGTGAACACTGAAGCTTTCTTT
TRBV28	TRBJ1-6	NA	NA	CASSPTTPREGSPLHF	TGTGCCAGCAGTCCGACCACCCCTAGGGAAGGTTCACCCCTCCACTTT
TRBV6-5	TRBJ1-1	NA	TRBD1	CASSYRGQGNTEAFF	TGTGCCAGCAGCTACAGGGGGCAGGGGAACACTGAAGCTTTCTTT
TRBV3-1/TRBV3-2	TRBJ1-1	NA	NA	CASSQVGTGGTEAFF	TGTGCCAGCAGCCAAGTGGGGACTGGGGGGACTGAAGCTTTCTTT
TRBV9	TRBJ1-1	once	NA	CASSVGRINTEAFF	TGTGCCAGCAGCGTGGGACGGATTAACACTGAAGCTTTCTTT
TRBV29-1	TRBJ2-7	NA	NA	CSVGQRSYEQYF	TGCAGCGTAGGACAGAGATCCTACGAGCAGTACTTC
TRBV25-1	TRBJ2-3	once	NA	CASSKGGVRADTQYF	TGTGCCAGCAGTAAGGGTGGGGTAAGGGCAGATACGCAGTATTTT
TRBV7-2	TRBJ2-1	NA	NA	CASSLEFNEQFF	TGTGCCAGCAGCTTAGAGTTCAATGAGCAGTTCTTC
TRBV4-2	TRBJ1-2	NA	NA	CASSQDGDYGYTF	TGTGCCAGCAGCCAAGATGGGGACTATGGCTACACCTTC
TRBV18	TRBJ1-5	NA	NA	CASSPQGIKLGQPQHF	TGTGCCAGCTCGCCACAGGGAATCAAGCTTGGCCAGCCCCAGCATTTT
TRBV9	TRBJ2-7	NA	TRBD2	CASSDDPGGTYEQYF	TGTGCCAGCAGCGACGATCCGGGGGGGACCTACGAGCAGTACTTC
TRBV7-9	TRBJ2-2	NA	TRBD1	CASSQGATGELFF	TGTGCCAGCAGCCAGGGGGCCACCGGGGAGCTGTTTTTT
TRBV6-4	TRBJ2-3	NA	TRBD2	CASSDHGGRTDTQYF	TGTGCCAGCAGTGACCACGGGGGGAGGACAGATACGCAGTATTTT
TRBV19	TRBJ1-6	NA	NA	CASSPRQDLGSPLHF	TGTGCCAGCTCTCCTAGACAGGACCTAGGGTCACCCCTCCACTTT
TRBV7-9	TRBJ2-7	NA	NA	CASSLSSGAPEQYF	TGTGCCAGCAGCTTAAGTTCCGGGGCACCCGAGCAGTACTTC
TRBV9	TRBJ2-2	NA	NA	CASSNPGPARGGTGELFF	TGTGCCAGCAGCAACCCCGGCCCGGCCAGGGGGGGGACCGGGGAGCTGTTTTTT
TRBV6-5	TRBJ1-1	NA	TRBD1	CASRDRVVTEAFF	TGTGCCAGCAGGGACAGGGTAGTGACTGAAGCTTTCTTT
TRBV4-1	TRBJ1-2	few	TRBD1	CASSQDEGAGGYTF	TGCGCCAGCAGCCAAGATGAGGGGGCTGGGGGCTACACCTTC
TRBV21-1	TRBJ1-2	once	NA	CASSKRGRQLF	TGTGCCAGCAGCAAAAGAGGCAGACAACTCTTC
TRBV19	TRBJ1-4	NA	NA	CAAQGIDEKLFF	TGTGCCGCACAGGGAATCGATGAAAAACTGTTTTTT
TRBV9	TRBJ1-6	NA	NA	CASSVEVANSPLHF	TGTGCCAGCAGCGTAGAGGTGGCAAATTCACCCCTCCACTTT
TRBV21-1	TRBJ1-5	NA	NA	CASSKACSSGGNQPQHF	TGTGCCAGCAGCAAAGCTTGCAGTTCTGGTGGCAATCAGCCCCAGCATTTT
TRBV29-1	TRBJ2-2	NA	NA	CSVVAATGELFF	TGCAGCGTTGTAGCGGCCACCGGGGAGCTGTTTTTT
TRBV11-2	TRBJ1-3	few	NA	CASSSYRDRGNTIYF	TGTGCCAGCAGCTCCTACAGGGATAGGGGAAACACCATATATTTT
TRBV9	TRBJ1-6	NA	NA	CASSVVGEGGSPLHF	TGTGCCAGCAGCGTAGTAGGGGAGGGAGGATCACCCCTCCACTTT
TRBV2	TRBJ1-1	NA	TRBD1	CASSRDRNQAFF	TGTGCCAGCAGTCGGGACAGAAACCAAGCTTTCTTT
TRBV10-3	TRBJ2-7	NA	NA	CAISESAAYEQYF	TGTGCCATCAGTGAGTCAGCGGCCTACGAGCAGTACTTC
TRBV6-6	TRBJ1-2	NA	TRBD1	CASRDATGVGGYTF	TGTGCCAGCAGGGATGCGACAGGGGTGGGTGGCTACACCTTC
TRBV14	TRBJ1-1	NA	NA	CASSPPRGEAFF	TGTGCCAGCAGCCCCCCACGGGGTGAAGCTTTCTTT
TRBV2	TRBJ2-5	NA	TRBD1	CARVRDREETQYF	TGTGCCAGAGTCCGGGACAGGGAGGAGACCCAGTACTTC
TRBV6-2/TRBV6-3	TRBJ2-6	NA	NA	CASSYAGGANVLTF	TGTGCCAGCAGTTATGCGGGTGGGGCCAACGTCCTGACTTTC
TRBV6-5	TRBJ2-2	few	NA	CASSYSAGELFF	TGTGCCAGCAGTTACTCCGCTGGGGAGCTGTTTTTT
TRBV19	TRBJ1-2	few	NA	CASLTPGGYTF	TGTGCCTCTTTGACTCCGGGTGGCTACACCTTC
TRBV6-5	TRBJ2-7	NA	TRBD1	CASRGQSYEQYF	TGTGCCAGCAGGGGACAGTCGTACGAGCAGTACTTC
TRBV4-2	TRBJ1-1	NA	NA	CASSQDTPESTEAFF	TGTGCCAGCAGCCAGGATACACCTGAGAGCACTGAAGCTTTCTTT
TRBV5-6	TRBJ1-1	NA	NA	CASSFGGRNTEAFF	TGTGCCAGCAGCTTCGGAGGCAGGAACACTGAAGCTTTCTTT
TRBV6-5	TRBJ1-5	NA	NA	CASQGAVNQPQHF	TGTGCCAGCCAAGGGGCAGTTAATCAGCCCCAGCATTTT
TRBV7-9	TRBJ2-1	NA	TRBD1	CASSPGTAGNEQFF	TGTGCCAGCAGCCCCGGGACAGCTGGCAATGAGCAGTTCTTC
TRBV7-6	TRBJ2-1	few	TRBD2	CASSLVSSGGVDEQFF	TGTGCCAGCAGCTTAGTATCTAGCGGGGGGGTAGATGAGCAGTTCTTC
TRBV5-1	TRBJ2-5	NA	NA	CASSLTFRETQYF	TGCGCCAGCAGCCTGACCTTCCGGGAGACCCAGTACTTC
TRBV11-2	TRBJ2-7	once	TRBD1	CASSLGAGGAYEQYF	TGTGCCAGCAGCTTAGGGGCAGGGGGAGCCTACGAGCAGTACTTC
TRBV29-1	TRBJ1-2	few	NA	CSVEQANYGYTF	TGCAGCGTTGAACAAGCTAACTATGGCTACACCTTC
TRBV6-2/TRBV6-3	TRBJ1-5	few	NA	CASSAPDSGNQPQHF	TGTGCCAGCAGTGCTCCGGACAGTGGCAATCAGCCCCAGCATTTT
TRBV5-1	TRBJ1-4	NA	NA	CASSLLDSATNEKLFF	TGCGCCAGCAGCTTGCTGGACAGCGCAACTAATGAAAAACTGTTTTTT
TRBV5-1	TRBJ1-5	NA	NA	CASSLMGGGSNQPQHF	TGCGCCAGCAGCCTAATGGGGGGAGGCAGCAATCAGCCCCAGCATTTT
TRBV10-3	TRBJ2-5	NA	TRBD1	CAISGTGQGAQYF	TGTGCCATCAGTGGGACAGGTCAAGGGGCCCAGTACTTC